The T cell receptor (beta chain) described here comes from a study of low-dose radiotherapy and immunotherapy resistance in tumors. On the study more broadly: Every two weeks patients got nivolumab 240 mg flat dose, plus ipilimumab 1 mg/kg every six weeks, intravenously.

Primers used for first-strand cDNA, a TRAV- and TRBV-specific set, covered both alpha and beta chains. The authors ran 15 to 20 PCR cycles to amplify TCRs with a constant-region primer and V-primer adapter. TCRdb fed the reads into MiXCR, producing one record per CDR3 protein. The data contain roughly 16,000 distinct CDR3 sequences, 70% of them seen just once; the ten biggest clones take up around 6%. This clonotype was obtained from a human donor with advanced metastatic prostate, ovarian, gallbladder or colorectal cancer (not recorded which). This table probably holds off-target reads from a library built for another chain.

DNA of the CDR3: TGTGCCAGCAGCCCAGGACAGACCCGAAATGAAAAACTGTTTTTT. Amino acids: CASSPGQTRNEKLFF. The rearrangement joins TRBV7-9 to TRBJ1-4, with D perhaps matching TRBD1 (6 bases). Deletions cut 5 bases from V and 5 bases from J, with 15 bases between. CDR3 length: 15 amino acids. From germline, CDR1 is SEHNR and CDR2 FQNEAQ (reference sequence). Drawing the rest from reference TRBV7-9 and TRBJ1-4, the complete variable domain is DTGVSQNPRHKITKRGQNVTFRCDPISEHNRLYWYRQTLGQGPEFLTYFQNEAQLEKSRLLSDRFSAERPKGSFSTLEIQRTEQGDSAMYLCASSPGQTRNEKLFFGSGTQLSVL.